This paragraph reports one TCR beta chain. When the RNA was reverse transcribed, random hexamers were used with an input of about 0.45 to 1 ug. MiXCR was run by TCRdb on the immunoSEQ multiplex PCR reads, yielding one entry per CDR3 protein. Among approximately 180,000 distinct CDR3 sequences, over 85% were seen once, and the ten largest hold roughly 0.1%. This sample stems from a study of CD8 T cells in Susac syndrome. Germline CDR1 SNHLY, CDR2 FYNNEI. This CDR3 has 15 amino acids. V lost 1 base, J lost 7 bases, and 13 bases lay in between. Sequencing was carried out using CD4+ T cells from PBMCs. This sequence joins TRBV2 and TRBJ1-4, with D perhaps matching TRBD1 (5 bases). The TCR originated in a human donor with multiple sclerosis. CDR3 region: CASSEDQGRVEKLFF. The CDR3 DNA is TGTGCCAGCAGTGAAGATCAGGGAAGGGTTGAAAAACTGTTTTTT.